This TCR beta chain emerged from a study of cytomegalovirus exposure and HLA in healthy donors. Turning to the study itself: Out of 150 million to 200 million T cells, an earlier analysis found 117 million unique TCR beta sequences in total. Broader study findings: For TCR beta chains, V- and J-gene trimming was later linked to a missense DCLRE1C variant.

J gave up 6 bases and V 6 bases, and 10 bases lay outside the gene matches. CDR1 and CDR2 (germline): LNHDA, SQIVND (reference sequence). The CDR3 is made up of 15 amino acids. As concerns this clone: No antigen is known for it.

PCR involved 60 Vbeta and 13 Jbeta primers. The repertoire was sequenced with immunoSEQ multiplex PCR; TCRdb's copy has only in-frame clones and lacks some. The sample includes about 150,000 clones, around 84% seen only once; the top ten take around 5.2%. This TCR derives from a woman between 40 and 50 years old in good health and CMV-seropositive. The sequenced sample was PBMCs. The V gene is TRBV19, the J gene TRBJ2-2; 7 positions match TRBD1. Here the CDR3 reads CASSPTGASPGELFF. The CDR3 bases are TGTGCCAGTAGCCCTACAGGGGCTTCCCCCGGGGAGCTGTTTTTT. Full variable domain (rest looked up from reference TRBV19 and TRBJ2-2): DGGITQSPKYLFRKEGQNVTLSCEQNLNHDAMYWYRQDPGQGLRLIYYSQIVNDFQKGDIAEGYSVSREKKESFPLTVTSAQKNPTAFYLCASSPTGASPGELFFGEGSRLTVL.